The subject of this entry is one T cell receptor (beta chain). The sample holds many counts of this clonotype. There is no known antigen for this receptor. Base qualities are not provided; no much larger clone lies one nucleotide away. The sample is drawn from a study of blood T cells in healthy people across ages (dated by TCRdb to about 2015). For the wider study: In model experiments, template switching captured about one uniquely barcoded TCR beta cDNA molecule for every two T cells. To avoid experimental bias, donors of different ages were randomly spread across the sequencing lanes. The study measured age-related changes in TCR beta repertoire diversity using deep sequencing normalized with unique cDNA molecular identifiers. The study analyzed two additional independent replicas of 1 million unique cDNA reads from the same blood draw for two donors, one aged 18 to 29 and one aged 80 or older. The donors were split into four age groups: young (average 16 years), middle-aged (39), aged (around 67) and long-lived (82).

The receptor library was made with 5' RACE. Instrument on record: Illumina HiSeq 2500. A second PCR of about 6 to 11 cycles was performed with a sample-barcoded 5' primer and a J-beta primer mix. Each TCR beta cDNA molecule received a unique molecular identifier from a template-switch 5' adaptor carrying 12 random nucleotides. Each sample yielded at least 2.5 million CDR3-containing paired-end reads. First-strand cDNA was synthesized from all RNA with the Mint cDNA synthesis kit, primed by a TRBC-specific oligonucleotide. All cDNA was treated with uracil-DNA glycosylase and then went through a first 18-cycle PCR with the universal primers M1SS and BC2_uni_R. The source study handled its data this way. Each sample was normalized by randomly selecting 1 million high-quality reads, each carrying a distinct molecular identifier. Reads sharing molecular identifiers were discarded rather than binned into consensus sequences. MiTCR, with a Q25 quality threshold and the strictest error-elimination algorithm, was used for CDR3 identification, clonotype clustering and error correction. A nonparametric unseen species model using Euler transformation provided a lower-bound estimate of total TCR beta diversity. The public reads were reanalyzed by TCRdb: fastp trimming at Q25, MiXCR alignment, in-frame beta chains only. Every entry covers one CDR3 protein and lists the most common genes and DNA from its rows. The authors' filters were not applied to this entry. The sample data list 1.5 million to 2 million distinct CDR3 sequences, and about 30% of these were observed just once. The top ten clones comprise over 7% of the sample.

The germline V and J ends show losses of 6 bases and 2 bases respectively, and no gene match explains 7 bases of the junction. The CDR3 starts with the cysteine, ends with the phenylalanine, and has 15 residues. The kept DNA is CDR3 alone, 45 bases in frame from the first base. What the authors observed across the whole study: The long-lived group showed more naive CD4+ T cells, fewer expanded clones and increased TCR diversity than the aged group, suggesting age selection. As age increased, observed TCR beta diversity per million T cells dropped in a roughly linear way, and a significant reduction was already evident by age 40. There was a strong correlation between observed TCR beta diversity and the percentage of naive T cells measured by flow cytometry. Estimates of total diversity based on one million sequenced T cells were regarded as lower bounds and as underestimates. Donor CMV infection status was unknown, potentially confounding age-related changes in expanded clonotypes. Because profiling used bulk unsorted PBMCs, naive and antigen-experienced compartments could not be compared conclusively.

The approximately 41 donors, aged about 6 to 100 years, were systemically healthy Caucasian individuals from Russia. Each donor gave about 9.8 milliliters of peripheral blood, drawn into EDTA-treated Vacutainer tubes. Ficoll-Paque density-gradient centrifugation was used to isolate PBMCs, with at least 7 million obtained per sample. Total RNA, at least 6 micrograms per sample, was extracted from PBMCs with Trizol reagent. For every donor, flow cytometry on a PBMC aliquot measured the percentage of naive CD45RAhigh/CD27high T cells. The V and J genes are TRBV12-3 or TRBV12-4 and TRBJ2-7, and 10 bases in between align with TRBD1. Sequencing input: blood. The source of this sequence is a woman between 25 and 40 years old in good health. The CDR3 protein: CASSHVGQGPYEQYF. The bases are TGTGCCAGCAGCCACGTGGGACAGGGGCCCTACGAGCAGTACTTC.